The 14 T cell receptor beta chains given below trace back to one sample, sequenced in a study of memory CD4+ T cells and cytomegalovirus serostatus. The sort gate was single viable CD3+CD4+CD8-CD45RO+ cells for memory CD4+ T cells. Assay used: immunoSEQ multiplex PCR; TCRdb lists only in-frame clones, some missing. Of 50,000 to 65,000 clones detected, more than 70% appear once; the ten largest clones hold about 2.1%. Material for sequencing was memory CD4+ T cells from blood. Every receptor here comes from an adult in good health and CMV-seropositive.

The chain carries TRBV2 and TRBJ1-2; 7 positions agree with TRBD1. CDR1 SNHLY and CDR2 FYNNEI come from the germline V gene. With 8 bases clipped from V and 10 bases from J, the junction kept 7 bases outside the gene matches. The CDR3 is 11 amino acids. For the CDR3, the DNA is TGTGCCAGCGGTGGGGACAGATACTACACCTTC. Translating it yields CASGGDRYYTF.

The chain is built from TRBV5-1 and TRBJ1-1; D gene uncertain. Looked up from germline, CDR1 is SGHRS and CDR2 is YFSETQ. The CDR3 consists of 14 residues. V dropped 0 bases and J dropped 5 bases, with 11 bases sitting between them. The DNA of the CDR3 is TGCGCCAGCAGCTTGGGGCAGTCGGGGACTGAAGCTTTCTTT. Translation: CASSLGQSGTEAFF.

The chain is built from TRBV6-1 and TRBJ1-4; possible D gene TRBD1, 6 bases. Per germline, CDR1 MNHNS and CDR2 SASEGT. The CDR3 runs to 13 residues. Trimming took off 3 bases at V and 8 bases at J, with 10 bases between the two ends. The CDR3 sequence: CASSEWGPEKLFF. The CDR3 DNA follows: TGTGCCAGCAGTGAGTGGGGGCCAGAAAAACTGTTTTTT.

This clone was seen a few times. The chain recombines TRBV7-6 with TRBJ2-7, with 8 bases matching TRBD1. Germline V CDR1 and CDR2: SGHVS, FNYEAQ. The CDR3 has 13 amino acids. The V and J ends lost 4 bases and 5 bases, in that order; junction bases with no gene match: 4. CDR3 bases: TGTGCCAGCAGCTCCTCCAGGGGGCACGAGCAGTACTTC. It translates to CASSSSRGHEQYF.

The chain recombines TRBV7-2 with TRBJ2-4; D possibly corresponds to TRBD2 (6 bases). V was trimmed by 1 base and J by 0 bases, leaving 7 bases between them. CDR3 size: 15 residues. CDR1 SGHTA and CDR2 FQGNSA come from the germline V gene. The CDR3 DNA follows: TGTGCCAGCAGCTTAGGGGACTCAGCCAAAAACATTCAGTACTTC. This codes for CASSLGDSAKNIQYF.

The rearrangement joins TRBV27 to TRBJ2-1; TRBD2 agrees at 15 bases. This CDR3 spans 18 amino acids. Germline CDR1 and CDR2: MNHEY and SMNVEV (reference sequence). V trimming: 3 bases; J trimming: 5 bases; junction bases outside the gene matches: 8. CDR3 region: CASSFLGLAGGPNNEQFF. DNA of the CDR3: TGTGCCAGCAGTTTTCTCGGACTAGCGGGAGGGCCGAACAATGAGCAGTTCTTC.

The chain uses TRBV11-2 and TRBJ2-5; D ambiguous. V gave up 3 bases and J gave up 2 bases, with 4 bases separating them. Looked up from germline, CDR1 is SGHAT and CDR2 is FQNNGV. There are 12 residues in the CDR3. The CDR3 region is CASSLAQETQYF. In nucleotides, the CDR3 is TGTGCCAGCAGCTTGGCGCAAGAGACCCAGTACTTC.

CDR3 residues: CASRSYPDTQYF. Written as DNA, the CDR3 is TGTGCCAGCAGGTCCTACCCCGATACGCAGTATTTT. The V gene is TRBV2, the J gene TRBJ2-3; D is unresolved. V shed 6 bases and J shed 6 bases, with 10 bases lying between them. Germline values: CDR1 SNHLY, CDR2 FYNNEI. This CDR3 is built from 12 residues.

V is TRBV29-1 and J is TRBJ2-2; a weak D match, TRBD2 (6 bases). Germline CDR1 reads SQVTM; CDR2 reads ANQGSEA. The CDR3 consists of 15 residues. Trimming took 4 bases from V and 0 from J, leaving 12 bases between them. Written as DNA, the CDR3 is TGCAGCGTTGGGTCAGGGAGGACGAACACCGGGGAGCTGTTTTTT. Protein sequence: CSVGSGRTNTGELFF.

The chain links TRBV7-9 to TRBJ2-3; D not resolved. The CDR3 sequence is 12 residues long. The V gene lost 4 bases and the J gene lost 4 bases, with 6 bases spanning the gap. In germline, CDR1 is SEHNR, CDR2 FQNEAQ (reference sequence). Here the CDR3 reads CASSSSPDTQYF. The DNA for the CDR3 is TGTGCCAGCAGCTCTTCCCCAGATACGCAGTATTTT.

The V and J genes are TRBV7-6 and TRBJ1-4, with 11 bases identical to TRBD1. Germline assignment: CDR1 SGHVS and CDR2 FNYEAQ. The CDR3 contains 14 residues. V trimming: 5 bases; J trimming: 7 bases; junction bases outside the gene matches: 3. CDR3 amino acids: CASSLGQGGEKLFF. CDR3 coding DNA: TGTGCCAGCAGCCTGGGACAGGGGGGTGAAAAACTGTTTTTT.

The chain has TRBV6-1 and TRBJ1-3; D remains unclear. CDR1 MNHNS and CDR2 SASEGT come from the germline V gene. The CDR3 is made up of 14 amino acids. Trimming pared 3 bases from V and 2 bases from J, leaving 8 bases between. CDR3 region: CASSEQSPGNTIYF. Here the CDR3 DNA reads TGTGCCAGCAGTGAGCAGAGCCCTGGAAACACCATATATTTT.

The rearrangement links TRBV4-3 to TRBJ2-1; 11 nucleotides match TRBD2. V trimming: 1 base; J trimming: 5 bases; junction bases outside the gene matches: 7. The CDR3 contains 17 residues. Germline assignment: CDR1 LGHNA and CDR2 YSLEER. The CDR3 region is CASSQVPTSGVDNEQFF. In nucleotides, the CDR3 is TGCGCCAGCAGCCAAGTTCCGACTAGCGGGGTAGACAATGAGCAGTTCTTC.

Only a few counts were recorded for this clone. Additional DNA sequences in this sample encode the identical CDR3. The V and J genes are TRBV2 and TRBJ1-1; D is unclear. Germline assignment: CDR1 SNHLY and CDR2 FYNNEI. The CDR3 totals 13 residues. The germline V and J ends were trimmed by 3 bases and 0 bases, with 5 bases remaining between them. CDR3 in amino acids: CASSDPLNTEAFF. The CDR3, as DNA: TGTGCCAGCAGTGATCCCTTGAACACTGAAGCTTTCTTT.